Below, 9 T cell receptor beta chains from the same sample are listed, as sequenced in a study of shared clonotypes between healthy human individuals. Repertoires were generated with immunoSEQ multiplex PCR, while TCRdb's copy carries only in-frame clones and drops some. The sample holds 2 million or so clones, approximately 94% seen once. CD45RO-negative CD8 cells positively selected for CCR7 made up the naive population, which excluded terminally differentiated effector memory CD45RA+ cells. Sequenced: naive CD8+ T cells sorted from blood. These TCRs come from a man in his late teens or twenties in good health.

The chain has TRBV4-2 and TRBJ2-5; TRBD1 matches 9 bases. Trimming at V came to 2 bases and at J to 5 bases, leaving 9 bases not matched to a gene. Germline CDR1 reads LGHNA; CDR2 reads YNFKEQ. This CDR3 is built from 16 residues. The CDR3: CASSQPAQGARETQYF. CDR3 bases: TGTGCCAGCAGCCAACCTGCACAGGGGGCCAGGGAGACCCAGTACTTC.

The CDR3 here is CASSLLMGTGAYEQYF. The CDR3 DNA follows: TGTGCCAGCAGTTTATTGATGGGGACAGGAGCCTACGAGCAGTACTTC. The J gene is TRBJ2-7, the V gene TRBV27; the match to TRBD1 covers 8 bases. The CDR3 loop spans 16 amino acids. Germline V gene lookup returns CDR1 MNHEY and CDR2 SMNVEV (reference sequence). The ends lost 1 base at V and 2 bases at J; junction bases unmatched: 7.

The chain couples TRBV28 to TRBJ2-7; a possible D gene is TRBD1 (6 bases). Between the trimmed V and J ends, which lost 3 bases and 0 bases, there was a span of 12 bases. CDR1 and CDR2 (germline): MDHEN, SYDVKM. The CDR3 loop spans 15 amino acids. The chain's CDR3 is CASSFGRGHSYEQYF. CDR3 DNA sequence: TGTGCCAGCAGTTTTGGCAGGGGCCACTCCTACGAGCAGTACTTC. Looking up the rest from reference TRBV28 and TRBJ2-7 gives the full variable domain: DVKVTQSSRYLVKRTGEKVFLECVQDMDHENMFWYRQDPGLGLRLIYFSYDVKMKEKGDIPEGYSVSREKKERFSLILESASTNQTSMYLCASSFGRGHSYEQYFGPGTRLTVT.

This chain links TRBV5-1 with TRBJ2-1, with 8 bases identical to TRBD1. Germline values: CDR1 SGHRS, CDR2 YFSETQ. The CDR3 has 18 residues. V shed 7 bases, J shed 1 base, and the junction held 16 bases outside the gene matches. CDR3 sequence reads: CASRPFYVTGVSYNEQFF. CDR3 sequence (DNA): TGCGCCAGCCGCCCATTTTACGTGACAGGGGTGTCCTACAATGAGCAGTTCTTC.

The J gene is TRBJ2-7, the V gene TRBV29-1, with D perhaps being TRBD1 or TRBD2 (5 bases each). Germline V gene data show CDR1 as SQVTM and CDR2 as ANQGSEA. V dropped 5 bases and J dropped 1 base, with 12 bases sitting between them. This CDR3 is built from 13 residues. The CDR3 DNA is TGCAGCGTTTTTAGGGGAGATTCCTACGAGCAGTACTTC. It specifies CSVFRGDSYEQYF.

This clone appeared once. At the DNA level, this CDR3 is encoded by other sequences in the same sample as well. The CDR3 coding sequence is TGTGCCAGCAGTTCTAACTGGGAGACCCAGTACTTC. It is translated as CASSSNWETQYF. V gene TRBV6-5 combines with J gene TRBJ2-5; D ambiguous. Trimming cost V 4 bases and J 5 bases, with 8 bases left between them. This CDR3 region has 12 residues. Germline CDR1 MNHEY, CDR2 SVGAGI.

The CDR3 bases are TGTGCCAGCAGCTTAGCGCGCGTGGCCTCGGGGGAGCTGTTTTTT. Its translation is CASSLARVASGELFF. V gene TRBV7-9 combines with J gene TRBJ2-2; D unresolved. The CDR3 is 15 residues long. The germline V and J ends were trimmed by 0 bases and 8 bases, with 13 bases remaining between them. The V gene's germline CDR1 is SEHNR and CDR2 FQNEAQ (reference sequence).

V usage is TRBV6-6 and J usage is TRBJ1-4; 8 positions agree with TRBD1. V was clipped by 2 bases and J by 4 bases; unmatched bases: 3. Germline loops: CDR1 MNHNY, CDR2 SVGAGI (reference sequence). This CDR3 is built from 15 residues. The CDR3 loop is CASSYRGQVNEKLFF. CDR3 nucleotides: TGTGCCAGCAGTTACCGGGGACAGGTTAATGAAAAACTGTTTTTT.

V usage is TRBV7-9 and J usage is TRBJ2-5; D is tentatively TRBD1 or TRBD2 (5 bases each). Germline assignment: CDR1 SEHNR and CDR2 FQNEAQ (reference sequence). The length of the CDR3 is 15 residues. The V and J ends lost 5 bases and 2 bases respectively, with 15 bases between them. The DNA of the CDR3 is TGTGCCAGCAGCCCAAGGTCGGGGCGGCAAGAGACCCAGTACTTC. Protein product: CASSPRSGRQETQYF.